Following are 27 T cell receptor beta chains from one sample sequenced in a study of cytomegalovirus exposure and HLA in healthy donors. Use of 60 Vbeta and 13 Jbeta primers characterized the PCR. Measured with immunoSEQ multiplex PCR; TCRdb has only the in-frame clones, and not every one. The profile shows roughly 150,000 clones, 70% to 90% of them singletons. The sequenced material came from PBMCs. Every receptor here comes from a woman aged 18-29 years in good health and CMV-seronegative.

V usage is TRBV19 and J usage is TRBJ1-2; D remains ambiguous. Trimming cost V 5 bases and J 5 bases, with 12 bases left between them. The CDR3 covers 13 residues. Germline CDR1 LNHDA, CDR2 SQIVND (reference sequence). CDR3 DNA: TGTGCCAGTAGTCCCCCAACAGTTTATGGCTACACCTTC. The encoded protein is CASSPPTVYGYTF.

V usage is TRBV4-2 and J usage is TRBJ2-7; 7 nucleotides agree with TRBD1. The germline V gene has CDR1 LGHNA and CDR2 YNFKEQ. After removal of 2 bases from V and 3 bases from J, the junction contained 7 bases not matched to a gene. The CDR3 consists of 15 residues. CDR3 sequence: CASSQQGQPNYEQYF. The CDR3 nucleotides read TGTGCCAGCAGCCAACAGGGACAGCCAAACTACGAGCAGTACTTC.

The genes are TRBV5-5 and TRBJ2-7, with 8 positions matching TRBD2. The CDR3 is 14 amino acids. With V trimmed by 4 bases and J by 4 bases, 7 bases remained unmatched. Per the germline V gene, CDR1 is SGHKS and CDR2 is YYEKEE (reference sequence). The CDR3 nucleotides are TGTGCCAGCAGCCCGAGCGGGAGAGGGTACGAGCAGTACTTC. It yields the protein CASSPSGRGYEQYF.

V usage is TRBV9 and J usage is TRBJ1-5; weak D call: TRBD1 (6 bases). There are 13 residues in the CDR3. CDR1 is SGDLS and CDR2 is YYNGEE in the germline V gene. V was clipped by 4 bases and J by 8 bases, with 13 bases between them. CDR3 coding DNA: TGTGCCAGCAGCCCTCAAGAGGGGGAGCCCCAGCATTTT. Residues: CASSPQEGEPQHF.

This chain joins TRBV30 and TRBJ1-5; the D is unclear. The CDR3 is made up of 12 amino acids. V was trimmed by 1 base and J by 7 bases, leaving 8 bases between them. In germline, CDR1 is GTSNPN, CDR2 SVGIG (reference sequence). The chain's CDR3 is CAWSDGLQPQHF. CDR3 in DNA: TGTGCCTGGAGTGACGGACTGCAGCCCCAGCATTTT.

J is TRBJ2-7 and V is TRBV7-2, with 9 bases lining up with TRBD1. There are 14 residues in the CDR3. Germline V CDR1 and CDR2: SGHTA, FQGNSA. Trimming at V came to 3 bases and at J to 1 base, leaving 1 base not matched to a gene. The chain's CDR3 is CASSLTGGSYEQYF. The CDR3 region has the DNA TGTGCCAGCAGCTTGACAGGGGGGTCCTACGAGCAGTACTTC.

The genes are TRBV5-1 and TRBJ2-7; 8 nucleotides align to TRBD2. With 3 bases clipped from V and 2 bases from J, the junction kept 4 bases outside the gene matches. The CDR3 has 14 residues. Looked up from germline, CDR1 is SGHRS and CDR2 is YFSETQ. The DNA of the CDR3 is TGCGCCAGCAGCTCGGGGGGGCGGCCCTACGAGCAGTACTTC. It is translated as CASSSGGRPYEQYF.

The CDR3, as DNA: TGCGCCAGCAGCCAAGATTACGAGGGAATGAACACCGGGGAGCTGTTTTTT. This gives the protein CASSQDYEGMNTGELFF. The chain recombines TRBV4-3 with TRBJ2-2; D may be TRBD2 (5 bases). With 0 bases removed from V and 1 base from J, the gap between germline ends came to 12 bases. This CDR3 region has 17 residues. In germline, CDR1 is LGHNA, CDR2 YSLEER.

The chain couples TRBV5-6 to TRBJ2-3; 7 bases are a match to TRBD2. The CDR3 sequence is 14 residues long. The germline CDR1 and CDR2 sequences are SGHDT and YYEEEE. The V segment lost 6 bases and the J segment 1 base; nucleotides outside the gene matches: 5. This chain's CDR3 is CASTLGRGTDTQYF. CDR3 nucleotide sequence: TGTGCCAGCACCCTAGGGAGGGGCACAGATACGCAGTATTTT.

V gene TRBV19 combines with J gene TRBJ2-3, with TRBD2 matching 8 bases. With V trimmed by 7 bases and J by 2 bases, 5 bases remained unmatched. The CDR3 has 14 amino acids. Germline V lookup: CDR1 LNHDA, CDR2 SQIVND (reference sequence). CDR3 nucleotides: TGTGCCAGTAAAGCGGGGGCCTTCACAGATACGCAGTATTTT. Protein sequence: CASKAGAFTDTQYF.

V is TRBV11-2 and J is TRBJ2-6; a possible D gene is TRBD2 (5 bases). Looked up from germline, CDR1 is SGHAT and CDR2 is FQNNGV. The CDR3 has 18 amino acids. Trimming cost V 4 bases and J 0 bases, with 16 bases left between them. This CDR3 reads CASSYRIGKSSGANVLTF. As DNA, the CDR3 is TGTGCCAGCAGCTATCGCATCGGGAAGAGCTCTGGGGCCAACGTCCTGACTTTC.

The genes are TRBV4-1 and TRBJ1-2, with 7 positions matching TRBD1. With 1 base clipped from V and 9 bases from J, the junction kept 14 bases outside the gene matches. Germline values: CDR1 MGHRA, CDR2 YSYEKL. The CDR3 has 16 residues. The CDR3 DNA is TGCGCCAGCAGCCAAGGCCTTCCTGACAGGGCCGCGCGCTACACCTTC. Amino acids: CASSQGLPDRAARYTF.

This clone was counted a single time. The V and J genes are TRBV7-8 and TRBJ2-3; TRBD1 agrees at 8 bases. In germline, CDR1 is SGHVS, CDR2 FQNEAQ. V shed 5 bases and J 1 base; nucleotides not matched to a gene: 5. This CDR3 has 15 amino acids. The DNA of the CDR3 is TGTGCCAGCAGCCCACAGGGGGAGGGCACAGATACGCAGTATTTT. Its protein product is CASSPQGEGTDTQYF.

The chain couples TRBV28 to TRBJ1-2, with 7 bases lining up with TRBD1. The CDR3 has 15 residues. J lost 2 bases, V lost 8 bases, and 11 bases had no gene match. The germline CDR1 and CDR2 sequences are MDHEN and SYDVKM. For the CDR3, the DNA is TGTGCCAGCTCATCCCATACAGGGGCCAACTATGGCTACACCTTC. Amino acid sequence: CASSSHTGANYGYTF.

Only one count was recorded for this clone. The V call is TRBV28, the J call TRBJ1-2; tentatively, D is TRBD1 (6 bases). Per germline, CDR1 MDHEN and CDR2 SYDVKM. V was clipped by 5 bases and J by 4 bases, with 11 bases between them. The CDR3 length is 13 residues. The CDR3 DNA is TGTGCCAGCAGTAGGGGACACCCCTATGGCTACACCTTC. Encoded protein: CASSRGHPYGYTF.

The rearrangement joins TRBV19 to TRBJ2-7, with D tentatively TRBD1 (5 bases). Germline CDR1 reads LNHDA; CDR2 reads SQIVND (reference sequence). CDR3 size: 13 residues. V lost 3 bases to trimming and J lost 3 bases, with 9 bases between them. CDR3: CASSIVRDYEQYF. CDR3 coding DNA: TGTGCCAGTAGTATCGTCAGGGACTACGAGCAGTACTTC.

This chain links TRBV2 with TRBJ2-7, with 9 bases lining up with TRBD2. The CDR3 runs 13 residues. Germline V gene lookup returns CDR1 SNHLY and CDR2 FYNNEI. J lost 7 bases, V lost 10 bases, and 11 bases had no gene match. In DNA, the CDR3 is TGTGCCACGACTGGCGGGGGGGCTCGGGAGCAGTACTTC. Amino acid sequence: CATTGGGAREQYF.

This clone occurred a few times. This chain links TRBV15 with TRBJ2-3; weak D call: TRBD2 (6 bases). Germline values: CDR1 LNHNV, CDR2 YYDKDF (reference sequence). This CDR3 spans 16 amino acids. Deletions cut 1 base from V and 2 bases from J, with 13 bases between. The CDR3 region has the DNA TGTGCCACCAGCAGAGCGGCGGGATCGCTCACAGATACGCAGTATTTT. This encodes CATSRAAGSLTDTQYF.

This chain joins TRBV6-5 and TRBJ2-1; the D gene is possibly TRBD1 (6 bases). Germline V gene lookup returns CDR1 MNHEY and CDR2 SVGAGI. V lost 6 bases to trimming and J lost 0 bases, with 12 bases between them. The length of the CDR3 is 15 residues. The CDR3 DNA is TGTGCCAGCAGCGGACAGCCAAGCTCCTACAATGAGCAGTTCTTC. Translation gives CASSGQPSSYNEQFF.

The chain recombines TRBV19 with TRBJ2-6; 7 bases are a match to TRBD1. Germline V gives CDR1 LNHDA, CDR2 SQIVND (reference sequence). The CDR3 runs to 17 residues. The trim removed 5 bases at V and 0 bases at J, leaving 7 bases unmatched. The CDR3 here is CASSADRVLSGANVLTF. Written as DNA, the CDR3 is TGTGCCAGTAGTGCCGACAGGGTTCTCTCTGGGGCCAACGTCCTGACTTTC.

The J gene is TRBJ1-5, the V gene TRBV25-1; 7 bases are a match to TRBD1. Trimming removed 8 bases from V and 2 bases from J; junction bases left unmatched: 3. Germline assignment: CDR1 MGHDK and CDR2 SYGVNS. The CDR3 is 13 amino acids. The CDR3 coding sequence is TGTGCCAGCCGCGGACAGGGCAATCAGCCCCAGCATTTT. Residues: CASRGQGNQPQHF.

This chain connects TRBV10-1 to TRBJ2-5; 8 bases agree with TRBD1. Germline V gene data show CDR1 as WNHNN and CDR2 as SYGVQD (reference sequence). The CDR3 covers 13 residues. With 5 bases clipped from V and 4 bases from J, the junction kept 3 bases outside the gene matches. The CDR3 loop is CASSRDRGETQYF. The CDR3 DNA is TGCGCCAGCAGTCGTGACAGGGGAGAGACCCAGTACTTC.

This chain joins TRBV6-6 and TRBJ2-1; D is unresolved. V lost 2 bases, J lost 5 bases, and 7 bases lay in between. This CDR3 has 13 amino acids. The germline V gene encodes CDR1 MNHNY and CDR2 SVGAGI (reference sequence). Here the CDR3 reads CASSYGHNNEQFF. CDR3 nucleotide sequence: TGTGCCAGCAGTTACGGGCATAACAATGAGCAGTTCTTC.

The V and J genes are TRBV28 and TRBJ2-1; a weak D match, TRBD1 (6 bases). CDR3 length: 15 amino acids. The V end was cut by 5 bases, the J end by 3 bases, with 14 bases between. The germline V gene has CDR1 MDHEN and CDR2 SYDVKM. For the CDR3, the DNA is TGTGCCAGCAGTCGAGTCTACAGGGACTACAATGAGCAGTTCTTC. Translated: CASSRVYRDYNEQFF.

The gene calls are TRBV5-4 and TRBJ2-3; 11 bases map to TRBD2. Trimming took 2 bases from V and 6 from J; bases not matched to a gene: 8. Germline CDR1 reads SGHNT; CDR2 reads YYREEE (reference sequence). The CDR3 extends over 16 amino acids. The CDR3 reads CASSFKLAGAGDTQYF. As DNA, the CDR3 is TGTGCCAGCAGCTTCAAACTAGCGGGAGCAGGCGATACGCAGTATTTT.

The chain recombines TRBV5-1 with TRBJ2-2; D uncertain. The V gene's germline CDR1 is SGHRS and CDR2 YFSETQ. This CDR3 has 14 amino acids. V was clipped by 0 bases and J by 4 bases, with 7 bases between them. This chain's CDR3 is CASSLDSGTGELFF. As DNA, the CDR3 is TGCGCCAGCAGCTTGGATAGTGGCACCGGGGAGCTGTTTTTT.

The chain combines TRBV7-2 with TRBJ1-2; perhaps TRBD1 as D (5 bases). V was trimmed by 1 base and J by 8 bases, leaving 11 bases between them. Looked up from germline, CDR1 is SGHTA and CDR2 is FQGNSA. The CDR3 is 13 amino acids. In DNA, the CDR3 is TGTGCCAGCAGCTTAGTGGTAGGGGAAGGCTACACCTTC. Protein product: CASSLVVGEGYTF. Combining the CDR3 with reference TRBV7-2 and TRBJ1-2 gives the whole variable domain GAGVSQSPSNKVTEKGKDVELRCDPISGHTALYWYRQSLGQGLEFLIYFQGNSAPDKSGLPSDRFSAERTGGSVSTLTIQRTQQEDSAVYLCASSLVVGEGYTFGSGTRLTVV.